The 16 T cell receptor beta chains below come from one sample, sequenced in a study of early T cells in non-severe SARS-CoV-2 infection. Using its own MiXCR run on the 5' RACE reads, TCRdb lists one record per CDR3 protein. The sample yields fewer than 60,000 distinct CDR3 sequences, 9.3% seen once. Specimen: whole blood. All receptors derive from an adult who was a healthcare worker with PCR-confirmed SARS-CoV-2 infection or an uninfected control (not recorded which).

This clonotype was detected many times. The chain combines TRBV6-5 with TRBJ2-7, with D perhaps TRBD1 (5 bases). Per germline, CDR1 MNHEY and CDR2 SVGAGI. CDR3 size: 14 residues. Trimming stripped 5 bases from V and 3 bases from J, with 14 bases between. DNA of the CDR3: TGTGCCAGCAGTCCCGGGTTGGGGCACTACGAGCAGTACTTC. The encoded protein is CASSPGLGHYEQYF.

CDR3 region: CATRDRDDSEAFF. CDR3 nucleotides: TGCGCCACCCGGGACAGGGACGATTCTGAAGCTTTCTTT. This chain connects TRBV5-1 to TRBJ1-1; TRBD1 agrees at 9 bases. The V gene end was trimmed by 9 bases and the J gene end by 6 bases; junction bases not matched to a gene: 9. The CDR3 extends over 13 amino acids. The germline V gene encodes CDR1 SGHRS and CDR2 YFSETQ.

This clonotype has only a few counts. The chain employs TRBV5-4 and TRBJ2-5, with 7 nucleotides matching TRBD2. Germline loops: CDR1 SGHNT, CDR2 YYREEE (reference sequence). The J segment lost 5 bases and the V segment lost 4 bases, leaving 11 bases of the junction unmatched. The CDR3 is 15 amino acids. The CDR3 sequence is CASSLSSGTMETQYF. For the CDR3, the DNA is TGTGCCAGCAGCCTCAGCTCCGGGACTATGGAGACCCAGTACTTC.

This clonotype was found many times. The chain employs TRBV28 and TRBJ2-4; D may be TRBD1 (5 bases). Germline CDR1 MDHEN, CDR2 SYDVKM. Trimming took 3 bases from V and 1 from J, leaving 22 bases between them. The CDR3 has 19 amino acids. Here the CDR3 reads CASSLSTYRIGAAKNIQYF. CDR3 sequence (DNA): TGTGCCAGCAGTTTGTCAACCTACAGGATTGGGGCGGCCAAAAACATTCAGTACTTC.

Of note for this clonotype: At one end the junction does not follow the germline gene, possibly because of a read error. The chain recombines TRBV6-2 or TRBV6-3 with TRBJ2-5; TRBD1 agrees at 8 bases. Germline CDR1 MNHEY, CDR2 SVGEGT. CDR3 length equals 15 residues. The CDR3 spells CACSQTRTGQETQYF. The CDR3 region has the DNA TGTGCCTGCAGTCAGACCCGGACAGGGCAAGAGACCCAGTACTTC.

CDR3 loop: CASSYGIAGETGELFF. The CDR3 bases are TGTGCCAGCAGTTACGGAATAGCGGGAGAGACCGGGGAGCTGTTTTTT. The V and J genes are TRBV6-5 and TRBJ2-2; 9 bases agree with TRBD2. CDR3 length: 16 residues. Per the germline V gene, CDR1 is MNHEY and CDR2 is SVGAGI. Germline trimming cut 2 bases from V and 5 bases from J; bases unmatched to any gene: 6.

The gene calls are TRBV29-1 and TRBJ1-5; no clear D gene. Trimming took 5 bases from V and 6 from J, leaving 14 bases between them. Germline V gives CDR1 SQVTM, CDR2 ANQGSEA. This CDR3 is 13 amino acids long. CDR3 nucleotides: TGCAGCGTTCAAACTGGACCGTCTCAGCCCCAGCATTTT. Translation: CSVQTGPSQPQHF. The full variable domain, completed using reference TRBV29-1 and TRBJ1-5, is SAVISQKPSRDICQRGTSLTIQCQVDSQVTMMFWYRQQPGQSLTLIATANQGSEATYESGFVIDKFPISRPNLTFSTLTVSNMSPEDSSIYLCSVQTGPSQPQHFGDGTRLSIL.

The table lists this clonotype with a few counts. In DNA form, the CDR3 reads TGTGCCAGCAGTTTAAAGTACGAGCAGTACTTC. It is translated as CASSLKYEQYF. J is TRBJ2-7 and V is TRBV28; D is ambiguous. CDR1 is MDHEN, CDR2 SYDVKM, per germline. The CDR3 length is 11 residues. V lost 2 bases and J lost 4, with 3 bases in between.

As DNA, the CDR3 is TGTGCCAGCAGCTTAGATGGAGCTTACAATGAGCAGTTCTTC. Its translation is CASSLDGAYNEQFF. V usage is TRBV7-8 and J usage is TRBJ2-1; D unresolved. CDR1 and CDR2 from the germline V gene are SGHVS and FQNEAQ. This CDR3 contains 14 residues. V shed 1 base and J shed 4 bases, with 8 bases lying between them.

To note about this clonotype: This may come from a read error, since a much larger clone is one base off. The V call is TRBV12-3 or TRBV12-4, the J call TRBJ2-3; no clear D. The CDR3 has 14 amino acids. The V gene lost 6 bases and the J gene lost 5 bases, with 15 bases spanning the gap. The chain's CDR3 is CASRILVSGDTQYF. CDR3 bases: TGTGCCAGCAGGATTCTCGTTTCAGGAGATACGCAGTATTTT.

This clonotype was observed at least ten times. The J gene is TRBJ1-2, the V gene TRBV7-2; D is undetermined. This CDR3 has 11 amino acids. Deletions cut 1 base from V and 9 bases from J, with 6 bases between. CDR1 is SGHTA and CDR2 is FQGNSA in the germline V gene. In DNA, the CDR3 is TGTGCCAGCAGCTTAGAAGGCCGCTACACCTTC. It encodes CASSLEGRYTF.

In its sample, this clonotype was seen many times. The rearrangement joins TRBV29-1 to TRBJ1-1; weak D call: TRBD1 (5 bases). Germline V gene sequence: CDR1 SQVTM, CDR2 ANQGSEA. V was cut by 5 bases and J by 0 bases, with 16 bases left in between. The CDR3 totals 15 residues. In nucleotides, the CDR3 is TGCAGCGTTATGAGCGGGGGAAGGATGAACACTGAAGCTTTCTTT. Translating it yields CSVMSGGRMNTEAFF. The entire variable domain, with the rest obtained from reference TRBV29-1 and TRBJ1-1, is as follows: SAVISQKPSRDICQRGTSLTIQCQVDSQVTMMFWYRQQPGQSLTLIATANQGSEATYESGFVIDKFPISRPNLTFSTLTVSNMSPEDSSIYLCSVMSGGRMNTEAFFGQGTRLTVV.

This clonotype was picked up many times. The rearrangement uses TRBV7-3 and TRBJ2-5; 7 nucleotides line up with TRBD2. The CDR3 covers 15 residues. Germline CDR1 SGHTA, CDR2 FQGTGA. The junction had 11 bases not matched to a gene; V was cut back by 5 bases and J by 5 bases. In DNA form, the CDR3 reads TGTGCCAGCAGCCGCCGACTAGCTCCGGGGGAGACCCAGTACTTC. Translated: CASSRRLAPGETQYF.

This clonotype rates as large. This chain joins TRBV5-4 and TRBJ1-4; D is unresolved. Germline CDR1 SGHNT, CDR2 YYREEE (reference sequence). The CDR3 is 14 residues long. Trimming stripped 0 bases from V and 0 bases from J, with 3 bases between. DNA for the CDR3: TGTGCCAGCAGCTTGGAACCAACTAATGAAAAACTGTTTTTT. Its translation is CASSLEPTNEKLFF.

This clonotype has ten or more counts. The chain uses TRBV7-9 and TRBJ2-1; the match to TRBD2 covers 7 bases. Germline CDR1 and CDR2: SEHNR and FQNEAQ (reference sequence). Losses at the gene ends were 1 base for V and 10 bases for J; bases not matched to a gene: 16. The CDR3 covers 17 residues. CDR3 sequence: CASSLGSMGLADEEQFF. CDR3 sequence (DNA): TGTGCCAGCAGCTTAGGGAGTATGGGGCTAGCGGACGAGGAGCAGTTCTTC.

There are many counts of this clonotype. The rearrangement joins TRBV29-1 to TRBJ2-7, with D perhaps matching TRBD1 (6 bases). Germline V gives CDR1 SQVTM, CDR2 ANQGSEA. The CDR3 is made up of 13 amino acids. Trimming took off 5 bases at V and 9 bases at J, with 20 bases between the two ends. The CDR3: CSVLHTRQGGQYF. For the CDR3, the DNA is TGCAGCGTTCTACATACGAGGCAAGGGGGGCAGTACTTC.